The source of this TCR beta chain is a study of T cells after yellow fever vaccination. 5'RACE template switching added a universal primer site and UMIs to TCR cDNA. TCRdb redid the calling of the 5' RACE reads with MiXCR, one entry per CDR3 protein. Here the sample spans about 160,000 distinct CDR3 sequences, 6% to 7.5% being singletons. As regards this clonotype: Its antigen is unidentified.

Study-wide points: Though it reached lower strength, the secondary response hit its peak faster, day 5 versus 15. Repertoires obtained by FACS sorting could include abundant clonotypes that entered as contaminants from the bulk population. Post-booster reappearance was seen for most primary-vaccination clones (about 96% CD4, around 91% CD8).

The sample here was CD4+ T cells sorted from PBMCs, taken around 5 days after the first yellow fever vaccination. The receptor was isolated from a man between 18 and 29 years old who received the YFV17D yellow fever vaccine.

CDR3 nucleotide sequence: TGTGCCAGCAGCGCAGCGGGGGGTCTCTACTACGAGCAGTACTTC. Protein product: CASSAAGGLYYEQYF. The chain combines TRBV5-4 with TRBJ2-7, with 9 bases lining up with TRBD2. Germline-derived CDR1 and CDR2 are SGHNT and YYREEE (reference sequence). This CDR3 comprises 15 residues. J was trimmed by 3 bases and V by 4 bases; bases with no gene match: 8.